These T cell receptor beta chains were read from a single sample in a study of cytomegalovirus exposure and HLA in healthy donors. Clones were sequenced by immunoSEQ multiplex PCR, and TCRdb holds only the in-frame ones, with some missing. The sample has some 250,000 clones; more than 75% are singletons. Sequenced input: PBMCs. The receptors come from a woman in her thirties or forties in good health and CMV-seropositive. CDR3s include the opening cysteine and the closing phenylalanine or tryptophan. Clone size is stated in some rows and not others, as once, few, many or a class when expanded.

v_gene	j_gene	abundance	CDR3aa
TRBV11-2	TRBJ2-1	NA	CASALAGGSNEQFF
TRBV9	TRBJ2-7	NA	CASSSRPGQGYEQYF
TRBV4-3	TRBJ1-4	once	CASSQGAAQRHNEKLFF
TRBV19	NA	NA	CASSPPDRLNPYEQYF
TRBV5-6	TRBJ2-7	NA	CASSLKEYEQYF
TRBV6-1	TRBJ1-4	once	CASSDAIISEKLFF
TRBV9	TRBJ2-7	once	CASSGGAGGSTVQYF
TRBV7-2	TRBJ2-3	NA	CASSLATRGPDTQYF
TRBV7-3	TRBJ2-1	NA	CASSEGLSNEQFF
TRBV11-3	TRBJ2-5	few	CASSSGTRIYQETQYF
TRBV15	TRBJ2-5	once	CATHPGQGETQYF
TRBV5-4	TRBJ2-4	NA	CAIQRGPNRGKKYF
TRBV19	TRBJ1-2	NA	CASSIQGRGGYTF
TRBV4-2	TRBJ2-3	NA	CASSQGSSGRVFDTQYF
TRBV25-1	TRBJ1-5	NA	CASSEFGGHQPQHF
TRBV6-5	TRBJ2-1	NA	CASRERGVYNEQFF
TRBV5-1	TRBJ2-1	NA	CASSTSGRTDEQFF
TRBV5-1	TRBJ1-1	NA	CASSLARDTEAFF
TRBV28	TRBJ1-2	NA	CASSSGQVGDYGYTF
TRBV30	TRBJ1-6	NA	CAWSVGQDNSPLHF
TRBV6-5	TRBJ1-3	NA	CASSYRGLSGNTIYF
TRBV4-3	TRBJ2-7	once	CASGQDEGSSYEQYF
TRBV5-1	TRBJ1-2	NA	CASSQNRGTNYGYTF
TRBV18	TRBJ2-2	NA	CASSPYGIGTGELFF
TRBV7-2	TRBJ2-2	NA	CASSLASGNTGELFF
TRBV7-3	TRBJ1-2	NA	CASSSSGGLNYGYTF
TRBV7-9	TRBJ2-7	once	CASSVGLAAYEQYF
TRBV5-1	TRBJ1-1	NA	CASSSRTGGRTEAFF
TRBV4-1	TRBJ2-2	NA	CASSRYRENTGELFF
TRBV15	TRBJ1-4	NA	CATSRDLRSNEKLFF
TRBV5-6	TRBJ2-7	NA	CASRTSGRAVEQYF
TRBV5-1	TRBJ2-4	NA	CASSLGLAKNIQYF
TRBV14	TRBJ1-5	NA	CASSQDRRQPQHF
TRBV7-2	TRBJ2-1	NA	CASSLGQGGYNEQFF
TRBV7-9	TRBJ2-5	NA	CASSFPRLETQYF